Listed below are T cell receptor beta chains from one sample, sequenced in a study of T-cell reconstitution after alpha-beta-depleted transplantation in children. From the PCR reads, TCRdb called clonotypes with MiXCR, one entry per CDR3 protein. Of 250,000 to 350,000 distinct CDR3 sequences in the sample, more than 9% were seen once. Material: PBMCs from the stem cell graft donor, obtained from the stem cell graft. All receptors come from a human donor who donated a stem cell graft to a child with SCID. The conserved cysteine and the conserved F or W are not part of the CDR3 here. Fields, in order: J gene, V gene, clone size, CDR3 length, D gene, CDR3 protein. The D gene is left open where the match is weak. Clone size is not always given. Where it is, it says once, few, many or a class for expanded clones.

>TRBJ2-1|TRBV14|.|13|TRBD2
ASSQELAGYNEQF
>TRBJ1-1|TRBV20-1|many|11|.
SARGDMNTEAF
>TRBJ1-5|TRBV20-1|few|11|.
SAKAPGGQPQH
>TRBJ1-6|TRBV12-3/TRBV12-4|many|12|.
ASSILGGDSPLH
>TRBJ2-7|TRBV10-2|.|9|.
ASITGREQY
>TRBJ1-2|TRBV29-1|few|9|TRBD1
SVRTGSGYT
>TRBJ2-2|TRBV2|.|11|TRBD1
ATRGRLTGELF
>TRBJ2-7|TRBV3-1|.|10|.
ASSQAGDEQY
>TRBJ2-1|TRBV6-1|.|14|TRBD2
ASRGTSASNYNEQF
>TRBJ2-2|TRBV5-1|many|14|.
ASSLWRQKNTGELF